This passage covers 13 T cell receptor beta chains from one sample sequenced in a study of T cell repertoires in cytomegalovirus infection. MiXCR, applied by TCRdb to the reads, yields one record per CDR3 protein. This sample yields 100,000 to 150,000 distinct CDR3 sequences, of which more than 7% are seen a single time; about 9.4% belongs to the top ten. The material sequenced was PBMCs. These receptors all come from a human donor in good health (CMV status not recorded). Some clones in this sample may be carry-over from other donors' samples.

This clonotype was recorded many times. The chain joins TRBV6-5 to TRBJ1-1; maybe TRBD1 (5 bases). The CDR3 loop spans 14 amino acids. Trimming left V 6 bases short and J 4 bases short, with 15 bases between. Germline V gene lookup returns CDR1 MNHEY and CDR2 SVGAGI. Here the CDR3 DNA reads TGTGCCAGCAGCTTCCCGGGGGGGGGCACTGAAGCTTTCTTT. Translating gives CASSFPGGGTEAFF.

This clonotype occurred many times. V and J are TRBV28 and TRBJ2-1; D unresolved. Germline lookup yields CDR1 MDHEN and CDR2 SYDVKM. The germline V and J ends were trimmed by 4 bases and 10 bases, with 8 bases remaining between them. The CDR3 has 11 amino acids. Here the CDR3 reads CASSSKREQFF. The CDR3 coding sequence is TGTGCCAGCAGTTCCAAGAGGGAGCAGTTCTTC.

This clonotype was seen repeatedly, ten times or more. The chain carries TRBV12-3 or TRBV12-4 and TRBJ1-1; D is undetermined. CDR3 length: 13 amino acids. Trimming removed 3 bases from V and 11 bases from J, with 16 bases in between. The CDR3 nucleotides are TGTGCCAGCAGTTTTTGGGAACGTAGTGCGGCTTTCTTT. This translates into CASSFWERSAAFF.

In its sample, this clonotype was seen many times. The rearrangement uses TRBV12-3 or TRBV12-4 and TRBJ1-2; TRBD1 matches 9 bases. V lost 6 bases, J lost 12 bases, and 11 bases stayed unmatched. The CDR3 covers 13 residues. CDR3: CASSNPGQGEDTF. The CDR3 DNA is TGTGCCAGCAGCAATCCGGGACAGGGAGAGGACACCTTC.

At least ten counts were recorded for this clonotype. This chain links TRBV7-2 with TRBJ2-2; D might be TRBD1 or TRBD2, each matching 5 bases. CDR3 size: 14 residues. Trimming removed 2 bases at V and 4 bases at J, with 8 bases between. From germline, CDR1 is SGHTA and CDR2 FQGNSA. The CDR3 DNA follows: TGTGCCAGCAGCTTACTCGGGGCCACCGGGGAGCTGTTTTTT. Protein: CASSLLGATGELFF.

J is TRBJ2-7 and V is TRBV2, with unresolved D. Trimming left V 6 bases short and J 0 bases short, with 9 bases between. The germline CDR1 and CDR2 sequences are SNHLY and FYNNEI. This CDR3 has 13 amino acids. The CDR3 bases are TGTGCCAGCAGCTCCTTCGGCTCCTACGAGCAGTACTTC. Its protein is CASSSFGSYEQYF.

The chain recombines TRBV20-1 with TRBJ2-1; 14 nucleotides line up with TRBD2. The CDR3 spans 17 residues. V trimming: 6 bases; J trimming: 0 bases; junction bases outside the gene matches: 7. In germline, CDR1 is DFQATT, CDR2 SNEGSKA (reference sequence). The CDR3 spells CSAGLAGAPSSYNEQFF. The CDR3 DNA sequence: TGCAGTGCGGGACTAGCGGGGGCCCCGAGCTCCTACAATGAGCAGTTCTTC.

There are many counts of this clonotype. CDR3 residues: CASSFLTTGNTIYF. The CDR3 coding sequence is TGTGCCAGTAGTTTTTTGACAACGGGAAACACCATATATTTT. V gene TRBV19 combines with J gene TRBJ1-3; D gene uncertain. Trimming took off 5 bases at V and 4 bases at J, with 12 bases between the two ends. Germline V gene lookup returns CDR1 LNHDA and CDR2 SQIVND (reference sequence). This CDR3 region has 14 residues.

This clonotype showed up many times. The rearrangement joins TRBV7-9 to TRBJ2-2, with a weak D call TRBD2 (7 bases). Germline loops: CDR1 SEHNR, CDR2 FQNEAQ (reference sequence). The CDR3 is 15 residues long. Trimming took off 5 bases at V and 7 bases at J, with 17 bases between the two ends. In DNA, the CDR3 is TGTGCCAGCAGCCCTCCCGGGGGGCCTGACGGGGAGCTGTTTTTT. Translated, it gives CASSPPGGPDGELFF.

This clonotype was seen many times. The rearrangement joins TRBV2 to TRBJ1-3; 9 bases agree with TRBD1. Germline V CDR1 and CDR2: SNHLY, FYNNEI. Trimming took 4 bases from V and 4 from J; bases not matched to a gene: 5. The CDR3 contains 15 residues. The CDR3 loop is CASSVGTGYGNTIYF. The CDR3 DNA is TGTGCCAGCAGTGTTGGGACAGGGTACGGAAACACCATATATTTT.

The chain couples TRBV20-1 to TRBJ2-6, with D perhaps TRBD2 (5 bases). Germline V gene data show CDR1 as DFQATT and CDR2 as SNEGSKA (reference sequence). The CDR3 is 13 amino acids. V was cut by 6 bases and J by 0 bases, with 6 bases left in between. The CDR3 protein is CSAGNSGANVLTF. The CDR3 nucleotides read TGCAGTGCCGGGAACTCTGGGGCCAACGTCCTGACTTTC.

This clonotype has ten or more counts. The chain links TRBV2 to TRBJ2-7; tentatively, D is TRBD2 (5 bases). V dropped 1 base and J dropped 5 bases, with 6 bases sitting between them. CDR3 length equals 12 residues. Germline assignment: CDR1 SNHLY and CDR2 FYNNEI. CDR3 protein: CASSEGGNEQYF. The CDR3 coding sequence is TGTGCCAGCAGTGAAGGAGGGAACGAGCAGTACTTC.

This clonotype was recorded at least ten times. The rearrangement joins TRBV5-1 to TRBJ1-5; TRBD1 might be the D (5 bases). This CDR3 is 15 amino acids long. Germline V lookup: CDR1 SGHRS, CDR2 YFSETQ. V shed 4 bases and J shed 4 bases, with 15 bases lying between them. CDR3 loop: CASSLMGDANQPQHF. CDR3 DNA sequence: TGCGCCAGCAGCCTCATGGGGGACGCAAATCAGCCCCAGCATTTT. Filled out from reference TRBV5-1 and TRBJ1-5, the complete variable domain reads KAGVTQTPRYLIKTRGQQVTLSCSPISGHRSVSWYQQTPGQGLQFLFEYFSETQRNKGNFPGRFSGRQFSNSRSEMNVSTLELGDSALYLCASSLMGDANQPQHFGDGTRLSIL.